The sequence of this T cell receptor (beta chain) was determined in a study of cytomegalovirus exposure and HLA in healthy donors (dated by TCRdb to about 2017). For context, the study as a whole: According to an earlier analysis of several hundred of the donors, 150 million to 200 million T cells yielded some 120 million unique TCR beta sequences and 250 to 350 Gb of sequence data. Donor age, sex, ethnicity and CMV serostatus were compiled alongside the repertoire data. The study profiled the T cell repertoires of hundreds of subjects by immunosequencing and related them to cytomegalovirus serostatus. Of the roughly 410 genotyped donors, 70% to 90% were placed in the genetic ancestry cluster associated with self-reported Caucasian donors. Approximately 300 gigabases of sequencing data and around 85 million unique TCR sequences made up an early release that covered approximately 700 HLA-typed donors. Class I and class II HLA loci were covered by the typing at four-digit resolution. To study patterns of TCR occurrence, a later analysis re-analyzed previously published TCR beta repertoires from 650 to 750 donors and added high-resolution HLA genotyping. Genome-wide SNP genotypes for about 65% of the roughly 670 donors were used in a later genetic analysis, which treated that subset as a discovery cohort. In an earlier analysis of 587 of the donors, high-throughput TCR beta sequencing was used to judge whether each TCR beta V gene segment behaved as functional or pseudogenic. Every discovery cohort repertoire had been produced on one sequencing platform. Among a few hundred genotyped donors of the cohort, an average of approximately 230,000 unique TCR beta nucleotide sequences were sequenced per donor, around 20% of them non-productive. The later analysis used no new phenotypic data to find candidate immune exposures, relying instead on TCR beta sequences and their occurrence across donors. The study aimed to test whether cataloging public T cell receptors could reveal signatures of past pathogen exposure. To predict cytomegalovirus infection status, the study brought together high-throughput TCR immunosequencing, statistical association of individual TCRs with disease status, and machine learning. Several DR-DQ haplotypes were treated as single units for association and clustering because of strong linkage in the cohort. A separate validation cohort of 100 to 150 different subjects was used in addition to the roughly 670-subject first cohort. The number of typed donors differed by locus: roughly 620-640 for A, B, C, DRB1 and DQB1; 500 to 550 for DQA1; over 600 for DPA1; and roughly 490 for DPB1. Findings and caveats that apply to the study as a whole: A total of 164 TCR beta chains were listed by the study as associated with cytomegalovirus. Several of the top co-occurrence clusters appeared to be linked to parvovirus B19, influenza, CMV and Epstein-Barr virus, according to a later analysis. Most CMV-associated TCR beta chains appeared to be HLA-restricted in a later analysis, and the HLA associations seemed to be driven largely by CMV exposure. Some IMGT-functional V segments, including TRBV6-2 and TRBV6-3, could not be told apart with the 87-base-pair reads, so those segments were excluded. In a later analysis, some 18,000 TCR beta sequences were associated with specific HLA alleles at a false discovery rate of 0.05. Strong co-occurrence of HLA alleles, especially DR and DQ, made assigning TCR associations to individual alleles difficult. This cohort had only TCR beta chains sequenced, and the lack of alpha or paired-chain data limited which features could be detected. Correlated functional status among segregating V segments might reflect linkage disequilibrium, but an unknown experimental factor could not be ruled out. A later analysis found that HLA-associated TCR beta chains were more clonally expanded and had lower generation probabilities than equally common non-associated chains. The sequencing pipeline was judged likely to have produced a cluster of highly shared sequence variants as a technical artifact. The classifier was reported to diagnose cytomegalovirus status with high specificity and sensitivity in both the original cohort and the validation cohort. The authors suggested that the approach could potentially be generalized to other disease states and immunological phenotypes. While some public TCRs were present in many individuals, most TCR sequences turned up only very rarely across donors. Some 15 rarely observed V segments, including chromosome 9 orphons, were excluded from the earlier analysis of a few hundred of the donors because counts were too low. Roughly uniform sequencing depth across donors was assumed in presence/absence analyses, although this assumption may not hold. For the cohort, immune exposure information was limited to CMV serostatus. A further reported finding was that TCR beta sequences accurately predicted the HLA-A and HLA-B alleles for most subjects in the first cohort. An association between a missense DCLRE1C variant and V-gene and J-gene trimming of TCR beta chains was found in a later genetic analysis and replicated in an independent cohort. Because some donors lacked HLA typing at each locus, the association tests relied only on the typed subset. In a later genetic analysis, fewer N-insertions in productive TCRs were reported among donors in an Asian-associated ancestry cluster than the roughly 700-donor mean. In a later analysis, the rate of TCR association differed among HLA loci, with DRB1 alleles having the most associated TCRs and HLA-C alleles having the fewest. Three of the identified cytomegalovirus-associated TCR beta chains were confirmed in vitro to be specific for cytomegalovirus antigens. In an earlier analysis of approximately 590 of the donors, most TCR beta V segments appeared in productive rearrangements about 90% or about 30% of the time, broadly matching IMGT annotations.

The germline V gene (reference sequence) supplies CDR1 SEHNR and CDR2 FQNEAQ. Including cysteine and phenylalanine, the CDR3 has 14 amino acids. This entry keeps only the CDR3 DNA: 42 bases, framed from base 1. The cohort was made up of 650 to 700 healthy bone marrow donors. At the time of sampling, every cohort member was nominally healthy, though immune exposures that went unrecorded were likely present. The donor tested CMV seronegative and was one of the 352 seronegative cohort members. Each donor provided a peripheral blood sample, and peripheral blood mononuclear cells were used for TCR beta sequencing. The Qiagen DNeasy Blood Extraction Kit was used to extract genomic DNA from the blood cell samples. Library creation used the immunoSEQ multiplex PCR assay. For the multiplex PCR, a mixture combining 60 forward primers for TCR Vbeta segments and 13 reverse primers for TCR Jbeta segments was used. The CDR3 region of rearranged TCR beta genes was amplified from genomic DNA with a multiplex PCR assay. The amplified TCR beta libraries were sequenced on the Illumina HiSeq System as 87-base-pair reads. As for the original processing: A later analysis tallied some 79 million unique TCR beta chains across the 666 repertoires, and around 10 million of those chains were shared by two or more donors. Raw reads were error-corrected and collapsed into unique sequences by a nearest-neighbor algorithm in which closely related sequences were merged to remove PCR and sequencing errors. To assign V, D and J gene segments, CDR3 sequences were aligned to IMGT reference sequences. For a sequence to be retained, at least a six-nucleotide match to both a V gene segment and a J gene segment was required. Rearrangements were called productive when the CDR3 lacked stop codons and stayed in frame with V and J; all others were non-productive. CDR3 was defined according to IMGT convention as the region running from the second conserved V-encoded cysteine to the conserved J-encoded phenylalanine. In an earlier analysis of approximately 500 of the donors, sequences lacking an unambiguous match to a single V gene segment were excluded. In an earlier analysis of 450 to 750 of the donors, a V segment was called functional when productive rearrangements were above 56.7%, and segregating when the standard deviation between donors exceeded 5%. A statistical classification framework was built to diagnose cytomegalovirus status from the catalog of TCR beta chain sequences. In a later analysis, TCR nucleotide sequences were compared against IMGT/GENE-DB human TR gene sequences so that V and J genes could be assigned. The TCRdist pipeline was used in a later analysis to assign CDR3 sequences and most-parsimonious VDJ recombination scenarios. In a later analysis, each TCR beta chain was defined by its CDR3 amino acid sequence together with its V-gene family, and reads lacking a unique V-gene family were excluded. To address suspected cross-contamination and a sequencing artifact, a later analysis removed under 600 highly shared, low-generation-probability nucleotide sequences. In a later analysis, a clonal expansion index for each public chain was calculated from normalized within-repertoire ranks of inferred template counts. In a later analysis, generation probabilities were computed using a VDJ recombination model fitted to out-of-frame rearrangements, and the results were checked against IGoR. In a later analysis, hypergeometric tests were used to score TCR-TCR, TCR-HLA and TCR-CMV co-occurrence, with a repertoire-size bias correction applied to TCR pairs. False discovery rates were estimated in a later analysis by permuting HLA or CMV assignments 20 times. In a later analysis, co-occurring TCRs were grouped using DBSCAN, and TCRdist sequence similarity was added for clustering within HLA-allele-positive subsets. For co-occurrence clustering, repertoires with fewer than 30,000 or more than 120,000 public chains were excluded, along with a handful of repertoires with anomalous nucleotide sharing. As stored in TCRdb, this immuneACCESS dataset retains in-frame rearrangements with V and J assigned. A fraction of the clones does not appear; measured against another copy, unresolved V genes explain less than half of the discrepancy, and the remainder lacks a known reason. V and J calls and clone size come straight from that table; D and trimming were deduced from the DNA. Counted in this sample were roughly 160,000 clones; roughly 87% of them appeared once. 0.8% to 1% of the sample belongs to the ten largest clones.

Of note for this clone: What antigen it recognizes has not been identified. No base quality values were provided; no much bigger clone lies one nucleotide off.

The sequence came from a woman under 40 in good health and CMV-seronegative. This chain joins TRBV7-9 to TRBJ2-5, with 12 bases matching TRBD1. The DNA matches TRBJ2-7 better at its end, which makes the J call doubtful. What was sequenced was PBMCs. CDR3 sequence: CASSGTGGDHEQYF. The nucleotides are TGTGCCAGCAGCGGGACAGGGGGCGACCACGAGCAGTACTTC.